This TCR beta chain is drawn from a study of PD-1 blockade in classical Hodgkin lymphoma. No patient escaped relapse after autologous stem cell transplantation, and brentuximab vedotin exposure varied. Overall study results and limits: TCR diversity in CD4+, not CD8+, cells rose significantly by C4D1.

V lost 2 bases, J lost 3 bases, and 14 bases lay in between. CDR3 length equals 15 residues. CDR1 and CDR2 (germline): MNHEY, SMNVEV (reference sequence). This clone came up once. The antigen remains unidentified. Only in-frame clones appear in the TCRdb table, and some are missing; sequencing was by immunoSEQ multiplex PCR. In the table there are 50,000 to 65,000 clones, around 90% of which are singletons. The sequence was obtained from a human donor with classical Hodgkin lymphoma. J is TRBJ2-7 and V is TRBV27; the D is unclear. The sample in question was peripheral blood mononuclear cells (PBMCs), obtained before the second cycle of nivolumab. This chain's CDR3 is CASSLGQNNLYEQYF. The DNA of the CDR3 is TGTGCCAGCAGTTTAGGGCAGAACAACCTCTACGAGCAGTACTTC.